Below, one T cell receptor beta chain is given with its context. What it binds is not known. Given a much more abundant clone one base away, this may be a read error. Other autoimmune diseases, uncontrolled infections, pregnancy and lactation each led to patient exclusion. PBMCs were isolated by Ficoll-Paque density gradient centrifugation, using more than 8.5 ml of fresh peripheral blood as the starting material. The CDR3 totals 13 residues. Trimming removed 6 bases from V and 4 bases from J, with 12 bases in between. These data come from a study of Graves' ophthalmopathy and Graves' hyperthyroidism. Study-wide findings and caveats: Forecasting of ophthalmopathy progression by the model achieved around 71% sensitivity and less than 80% specificity. Most thyroid clonotypes expanded beyond 0.001 frequency were also found in blood.

The authors amplified TCR beta CDR3 regions from RNA transcripts. HTBI primers were employed in first-round RT-PCR, then a second-round multiplex PCR followed. TCRdb redid the calling of the multiplex PCR reads with MiXCR, one entry per CDR3 protein. There are hundreds of thousands of distinct CDR3 sequences in the sample; under 50% occur only once, and 2.5% to 3.5% lies in the top ten. V and J are TRBV12-3 or TRBV12-4 and TRBJ1-1, with D perhaps matching TRBD1 (5 bases). The sample consisted of peripheral blood. This TCR was recovered from an adult man with Graves' ophthalmopathy. CDR3 loop: CASSQDSSTEAFF. DNA for the CDR3: TGTGCCAGCAGCCAAGACAGTAGCACTGAAGCTTTCTTT.